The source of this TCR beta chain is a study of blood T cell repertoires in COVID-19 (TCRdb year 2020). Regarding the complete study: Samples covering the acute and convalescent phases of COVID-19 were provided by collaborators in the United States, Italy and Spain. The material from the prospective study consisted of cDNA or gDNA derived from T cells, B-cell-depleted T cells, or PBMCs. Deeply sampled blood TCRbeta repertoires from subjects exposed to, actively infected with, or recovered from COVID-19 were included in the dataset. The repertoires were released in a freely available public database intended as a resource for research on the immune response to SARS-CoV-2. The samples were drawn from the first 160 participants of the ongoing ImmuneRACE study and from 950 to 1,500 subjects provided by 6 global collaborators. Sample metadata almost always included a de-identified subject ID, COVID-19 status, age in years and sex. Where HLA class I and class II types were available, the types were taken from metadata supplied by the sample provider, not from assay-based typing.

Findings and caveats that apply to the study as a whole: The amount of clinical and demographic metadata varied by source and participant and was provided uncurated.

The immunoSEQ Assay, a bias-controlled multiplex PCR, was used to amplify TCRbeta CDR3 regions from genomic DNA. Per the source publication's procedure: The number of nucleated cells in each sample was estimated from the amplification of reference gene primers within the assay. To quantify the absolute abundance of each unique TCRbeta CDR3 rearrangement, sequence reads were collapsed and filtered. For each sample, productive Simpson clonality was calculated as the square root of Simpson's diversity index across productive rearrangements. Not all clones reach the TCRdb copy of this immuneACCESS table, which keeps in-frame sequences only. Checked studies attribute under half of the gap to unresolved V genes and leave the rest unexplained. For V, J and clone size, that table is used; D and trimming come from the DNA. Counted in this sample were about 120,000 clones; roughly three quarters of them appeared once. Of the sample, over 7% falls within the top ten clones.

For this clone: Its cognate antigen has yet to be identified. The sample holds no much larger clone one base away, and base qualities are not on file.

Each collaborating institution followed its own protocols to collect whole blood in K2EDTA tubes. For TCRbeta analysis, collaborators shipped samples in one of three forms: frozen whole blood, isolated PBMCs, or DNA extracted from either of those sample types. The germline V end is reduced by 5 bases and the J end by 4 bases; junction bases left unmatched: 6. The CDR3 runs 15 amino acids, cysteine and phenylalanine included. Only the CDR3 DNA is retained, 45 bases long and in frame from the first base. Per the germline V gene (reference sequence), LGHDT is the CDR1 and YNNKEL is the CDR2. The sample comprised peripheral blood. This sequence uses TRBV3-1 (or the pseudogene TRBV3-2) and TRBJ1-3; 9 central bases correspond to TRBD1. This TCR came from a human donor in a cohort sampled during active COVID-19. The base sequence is TGTGCCAGCAGCGAAGGACAGGGGAGCGGAAACACCATATATTTT. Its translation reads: CASSEGQGSGNTIYF.